This T cell receptor beta chain was obtained from a study of Graves' ophthalmopathy and Graves' hyperthyroidism. Amplified TCR beta CDR3 regions were obtained using RNA transcripts as template. First-round RT-PCR with HTBI primers preceded a second-round multiplex PCR. TCRdb processed the multiplex PCR reads anew with MiXCR; each CDR3 protein has one entry. The sample holds some 400,000 distinct CDR3 sequences; around 16% are singletons and the top ten take more than 1.5%. The V gene's germline CDR1 is SGHAT and CDR2 FQDESV (reference sequence). The CDR3 contains 17 residues. V lost 5 bases and J lost 2, with 21 bases in between. Findings of the study overall: Ophthalmopathy and stable hyperthyroidism were discriminated by a 13-signature model, with 85% to 90% sensitivity and under 84% specificity.

Moderate-to-severe activity, CAS ≥3, NOSPECS ≥4 and duration under 3 months were recorded for donors with ophthalmopathy. This clonotype was recorded at least ten times. Its target is unknown. The sample taken for sequencing was peripheral blood. V gene TRBV11-1 combines with J gene TRBJ2-5, with D possibly being TRBD1 (6 bases). The TCR was taken from a woman aged 18-29 years with Graves' ophthalmopathy. The CDR3 nucleotides are TGTGCCAGCAGCCCCGCAGGACAGTTCCCAGGACAAGAGACCCAGTACTTC. It specifies CASSPAGQFPGQETQYF.